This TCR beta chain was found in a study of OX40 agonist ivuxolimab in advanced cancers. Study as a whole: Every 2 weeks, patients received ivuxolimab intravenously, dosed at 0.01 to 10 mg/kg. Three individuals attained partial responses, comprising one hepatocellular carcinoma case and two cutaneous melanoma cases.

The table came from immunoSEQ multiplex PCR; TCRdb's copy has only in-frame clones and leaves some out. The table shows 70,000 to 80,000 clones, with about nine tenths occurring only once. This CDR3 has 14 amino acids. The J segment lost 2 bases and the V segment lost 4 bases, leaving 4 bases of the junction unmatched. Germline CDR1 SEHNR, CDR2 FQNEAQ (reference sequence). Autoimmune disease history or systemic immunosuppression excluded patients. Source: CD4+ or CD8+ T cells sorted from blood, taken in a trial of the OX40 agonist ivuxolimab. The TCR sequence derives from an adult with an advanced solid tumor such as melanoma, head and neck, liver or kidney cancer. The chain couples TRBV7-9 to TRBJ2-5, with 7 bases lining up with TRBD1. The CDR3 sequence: CASSSTGMQETQYF. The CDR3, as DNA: TGTGCCAGCAGCTCGACAGGGATGCAAGAGACCCAGTACTTC.